The T cell receptor beta chain described here comes from a study of blood T cell repertoires in COVID-19. Across the study: Acute and convalescent COVID-19 specimens originated in the United States, Italy and Spain.

Study processing details: Scientists estimated how many nucleated cells there were by amplifying reference gene primers. Profiling relied on immunoSEQ multiplex PCR, and the TCRdb table lists in-frame clones only, not all of them. V, J and clone size derive from that table, while D and trimming were established from the DNA sequence. There are approximately 260,000 clones in the sample; around 88% occur only once, and 3% to 4% lies in the top ten. Across about two dozen US areas, participants ranged in age from 18 to 89 years. Assignments of participants to cohorts depended upon their own reported clinical history. The CDR3 contains 15 residues. V was clipped by 1 base and J by 7 bases; unmatched bases: 1. The V gene's germline CDR1 is LNHDA and CDR2 SQIVND (reference sequence).

The sequenced sample consisted of PBMCs or T cells enriched from blood (not recorded which). The origin of this receptor is a woman aged 40 to 55 with acute COVID-19. This rearrangement joins TRBV19 to TRBJ1-6; 10 bases are shared with TRBD1. DNA for the CDR3: TGTGCCAGTAGTATAGGGGGACAGGGGAATTCACCCCTCCACTTT. This encodes CASSIGGQGNSPLHF.